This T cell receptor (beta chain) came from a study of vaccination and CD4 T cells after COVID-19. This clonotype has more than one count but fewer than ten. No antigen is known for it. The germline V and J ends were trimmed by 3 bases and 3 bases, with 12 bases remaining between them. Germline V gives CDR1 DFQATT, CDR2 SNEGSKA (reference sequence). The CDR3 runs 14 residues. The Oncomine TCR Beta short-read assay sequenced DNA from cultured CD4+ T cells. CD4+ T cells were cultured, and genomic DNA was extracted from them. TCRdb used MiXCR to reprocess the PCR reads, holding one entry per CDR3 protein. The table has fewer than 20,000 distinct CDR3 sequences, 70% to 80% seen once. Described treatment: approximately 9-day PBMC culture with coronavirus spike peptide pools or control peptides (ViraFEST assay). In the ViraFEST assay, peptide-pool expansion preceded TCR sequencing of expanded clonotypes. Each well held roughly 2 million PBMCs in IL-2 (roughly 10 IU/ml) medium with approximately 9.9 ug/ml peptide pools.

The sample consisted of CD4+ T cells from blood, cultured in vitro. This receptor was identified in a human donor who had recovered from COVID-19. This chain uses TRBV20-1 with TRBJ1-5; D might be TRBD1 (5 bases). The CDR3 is CSASLGTYNQPQHF. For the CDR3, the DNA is TGCAGTGCTAGTTTGGGGACGTACAATCAGCCCCAGCATTTT.